This TCR beta chain is drawn from a study of control samples from healthy donors and cancer patients. The data were produced by immunoSEQ multiplex PCR, yet TCRdb's version contains in-frame clones alone and is incomplete. Of about 120,000 clones listed, about 92% are singletons. CDR1 and CDR2 from the germline V gene are SGHAT and FQNNGV. CDR3 length: 15 residues. J gave up 6 bases and V 5 bases, and 13 bases lay outside the gene matches. The chain employs TRBV11-2 and TRBJ2-7; the match to TRBD1 covers 7 bases. The sequenced material came from PBMCs. This receptor was taken from a man aged 80 or over with head and neck cancer. The CDR3 DNA follows: TGTGCCAGCAGCGGCCCGAGACAGGGCCCGGTCGAGCAGTACTTC. Amino acid sequence: CASSGPRQGPVEQYF.